One sample yielded the 14 T cell receptor beta chains listed below, sequenced in a study of shared clonotypes between healthy human individuals. Data came from immunoSEQ multiplex PCR; TCRdb stores just in-frame clones and leaves some out. The sample records roughly 2.5 million clones, around nine tenths being singletons. What was sequenced was naive CD4+ T cells sorted from blood. Sample subset: CD45RA+ positively selected. The source of these receptors is a man aged 18 to 30 in good health.

This clone appeared once. The J gene is TRBJ1-2, the V gene TRBV5-4; 8 bases agree with TRBD1. The J segment lost 3 bases and the V segment lost 8 bases, leaving 12 bases of the junction unmatched. CDR3 length equals 15 residues. The germline gives CDR1 SGHNT, CDR2 YYREEE (reference sequence). CDR3 DNA sequence: TGTGCCAGTGGGGATCAGGGGGCAATTCACTATGGCTACACCTTC. This translates into CASGDQGAIHYGYTF.

Remarks on this clone: This sample includes further DNA sequences coding for the same CDR3. The V and J genes are TRBV11-2 and TRBJ2-7; no definite D call. The CDR3 totals 11 residues. The germline V gene has CDR1 SGHAT and CDR2 FQNNGV. The V and J ends lost 5 bases and 2 bases respectively, with 4 bases between them. CDR3 region: CASSLTYEQYF. CDR3 bases: TGTGCCAGCAGCCTAACCTACGAGCAGTACTTC.

The chain employs TRBV9 and TRBJ1-4; D not resolved. The CDR3 consists of 15 residues. The ends were cut back, 0 bases at V and 3 bases at J, with 9 bases in the middle. Looked up from germline, CDR1 is SGDLS and CDR2 is YYNGEE. The CDR3 reads CASSVAGFPNEKLFF. CDR3 DNA sequence: TGTGCCAGCAGCGTAGCGGGGTTTCCTAATGAAAAACTGTTTTTT.

This clone has just a few counts. The J gene is TRBJ2-7, the V gene TRBV14; 8 bases align to TRBD2. The germline CDR1 and CDR2 sequences are SGHDN and FVKESK. There are 17 residues in the CDR3. Germline trimming cut 1 base from V and 5 bases from J; bases unmatched to any gene: 13. The CDR3: CASSQGQTGTRFHEQYF. The CDR3 coding sequence is TGTGCCAGCAGCCAAGGTCAAACCGGGACTAGGTTCCACGAGCAGTACTTC.

A single count supports this clone. V gene TRBV9 combines with J gene TRBJ1-1; D remains ambiguous. From germline, CDR1 is SGDLS and CDR2 YYNGEE. The CDR3 consists of 15 residues. Trimming shortened V by 3 bases and J by 5 bases, and 17 bases separated the two germline ends. CDR3 sequence reads: CASSAVFGGKTEAFF. The CDR3 DNA follows: TGTGCCAGCAGCGCCGTGTTCGGAGGAAAAACTGAAGCTTTCTTT.

The rearrangement joins TRBV6-4 to TRBJ2-7; D is undetermined. Per germline, CDR1 MRHNA and CDR2 SNTAGT. The ends were cut back, 7 bases at V and 5 bases at J, with 18 bases in the middle. The CDR3 covers 14 residues. This chain's CDR3 is CASTLPPDNDEQYF. In nucleotides, the CDR3 is TGTGCCAGCACCCTGCCCCCAGACAACGACGAGCAGTACTTC.

This chain uses TRBV9 with TRBJ1-1; 8 nucleotides line up with TRBD1. CDR3 length equals 19 residues. Trimming cost V 0 bases and J 6 bases; bases outside gene matches: 19. Germline values: CDR1 SGDLS, CDR2 YYNGEE. CDR3 region: CASSVGFIGAGQVNPEAFF. The CDR3 region has the DNA TGTGCCAGCAGCGTAGGGTTTATTGGGGCGGGACAGGTAAACCCTGAAGCTTTCTTT.

Details on this clone: Other DNA variants within this sample encode the same CDR3. The chain couples TRBV4-2 to TRBJ2-7, with D possibly being TRBD1 or TRBD2 (5 bases each). Germline V gene sequence: CDR1 LGHNA, CDR2 YNFKEQ. V lost 1 base and J lost 4, with 5 bases in between. The CDR3 has 12 residues. In DNA, the CDR3 is TGTGCCAGCAGCCAAGGGGGGTACGAGCAGTACTTC. It yields the protein CASSQGGYEQYF.

The rearrangement joins TRBV6-5 to TRBJ1-2; D perhaps matches TRBD1 (6 bases). This CDR3 is 15 amino acids long. Trimming took off 5 bases at V and 2 bases at J, with 15 bases between the two ends. CDR1 and CDR2 from the germline V gene are MNHEY and SVGAGI. The CDR3 loop is CASSRQEWGNYGYTF. The CDR3 DNA reads as TGTGCCAGCAGTCGACAGGAATGGGGAAACTATGGCTACACCTTC.

The chain combines TRBV11-2 with TRBJ1-5; D remains unclear. Trimming removed 1 base at V and 4 bases at J, with 8 bases between. This CDR3 contains 14 residues. CDR1 and CDR2 from the germline V gene are SGHAT and FQNNGV. The CDR3 spells CASSLGAGNQPQHF. DNA for the CDR3: TGTGCCAGCAGCTTAGGCGCGGGGAATCAGCCCCAGCATTTT.

The chain employs TRBV10-3 and TRBJ1-2, with a possible D match to TRBD1 (5 bases). V was cut by 4 bases and J by 6 bases, with 15 bases left in between. The CDR3 sequence is 14 residues long. Germline CDR1 and CDR2: ENHRY and SYGVKD. The CDR3 nucleotides read TGTGCCATCAGTGTTCTCATCGGGGGGGATGGCTACACCTTC. Translated: CAISVLIGGDGYTF.

The gene calls are TRBV9 and TRBJ1-2, with D perhaps matching TRBD1 (6 bases). Germline CDR1 is SGDLS and CDR2 is YYNGEE. The V gene lost 6 bases and the J gene lost 7 bases, with 10 bases spanning the gap. The CDR3 is 11 amino acids. This CDR3 reads CASTGVGGYTF. The CDR3, as DNA: TGTGCCAGCACAGGGGTGGGTGGCTACACCTTC.

This chain uses TRBV11-2 with TRBJ2-7, with D unresolved. CDR1 is SGHAT and CDR2 is FQNNGV in the germline V gene. Trimming left V 5 bases short and J 6 bases short, with 17 bases between. The CDR3 runs to 14 residues. This CDR3 is CASSLDGQVGEQYF. CDR3 nucleotides: TGTGCCAGCAGCCTCGACGGTCAGGTTGGCGAGCAGTACTTC.

This chain connects TRBV6-5 to TRBJ1-4, with unresolved D. Germline V CDR1 and CDR2: MNHEY, SVGAGI. The V and J ends lost 0 bases and 5 bases respectively, with 4 bases between them. CDR3 length equals 13 residues. This CDR3 reads CASSYSLNEKLFF. The CDR3 DNA reads TGTGCCAGCAGTTACTCCCTGAATGAAAAACTGTTTTTT.